This T cell receptor (beta chain) came from a study of blood T cell repertoires in COVID-19. Study background: Collection of acute and convalescent COVID-19 samples took place in the United States, Italy and Spain.

CDR3 length: 14 amino acids. Seattle patient enrollment occurred during active infection, with longitudinal follow-up thereafter. Original methodology: Reference gene primer amplification gave nucleated cell count estimates. The table came from immunoSEQ multiplex PCR; TCRdb's copy has only in-frame clones and leaves some out. From that table come the V and J calls and clone size; the DNA was used to work out D and trimming. The sample includes under 550,000 clones, over 85% seen only once; the top ten take roughly 0.87%. The chain has TRBV21-1 and TRBJ1-2; the D call in the table, TRBD1, was not verified against the DNA. TRBV21-1 is tagged as a pseudogene. The sequence was obtained from a man between 18 and 29 years old with COVID-19, enrolled during active disease. Sequences were obtained from peripheral blood. CDR3 loop: CASSKRNTSYGYTF. The CDR3 bases are TGTGCCAGCAGCAAACGAAACACCTCCTATGGCTACACCTTC.